Listed below are T cell receptor beta chains from one sample, sequenced in a study of blood T cell repertoires in COVID-19. Produced via immunoSEQ multiplex PCR; TCRdb's table is partial and in-frame only. The table shows about 300,000 clones, with roughly 91% occurring only once. Sequenced material: peripheral blood. The receptors come from a woman between 25 and 40 years old with COVID-19, enrolled during active disease. The CDR3 runs from the conserved cysteine through the conserved F or W.

cdr3_length: 13
v_call: TRBV6-5
cdr3_aa: CAVQAGLGTEAFF

cdr3_length: 11
v_call: TRBV29-1
cdr3_aa: CSATSGNIQYF

cdr3_length: 16
v_call: TRBV10-3
cdr3_aa: CAISESRQGTGQPQHF

cdr3_length: 14
v_call: TRBV28
cdr3_aa: CASSSGTGGGHAFF

cdr3_length: 13
v_call: TRBV6-5
cdr3_aa: CASSYSQANEQFF

cdr3_length: 13
v_call: TRBV6-4
cdr3_aa: CASSGGAEDTQYF

cdr3_length: 15
v_call: TRBV5-1
cdr3_aa: CASSLRQNLNTEAFF

cdr3_length: 13
v_call: TRBV28
cdr3_aa: CATTGSRGEKLFF

cdr3_length: 14
v_call: TRBV2
cdr3_aa: CASRPTSEWTEAFF

cdr3_length: 13
v_call: TRBV27
cdr3_aa: CASTRGPNSPLHF

cdr3_length: 16
v_call: TRBV5-4
cdr3_aa: CASSLAVGQIPGELFF

cdr3_length: 16
v_call: TRBV4-2
cdr3_aa: CASSQDRGVSGNTIYF

cdr3_length: 15
v_call: TRBV11-2
cdr3_aa: CASSSNPGQGYEQYF

cdr3_length: 13
v_call: TRBV12-3/TRBV12-4
cdr3_aa: CASSASGDQPQHF

cdr3_length: 14
v_call: TRBV6-6
cdr3_aa: CASSYGRGREGYTF

cdr3_length: 13
v_call: TRBV29-1
cdr3_aa: CSVGAGEVYGYTF

cdr3_length: 13
v_call: TRBV11-2
cdr3_aa: CASSRQVYTEAFF

cdr3_length: 18
v_call: TRBV15
cdr3_aa: CATSRDSPVPVRSYEQYF

cdr3_length: 13
v_call: TRBV6-5
cdr3_aa: CASRPDSRYGYTF

cdr3_length: 13
v_call: TRBV18
cdr3_aa: CASSSDSRHEAFF

cdr3_length: 12
v_call: TRBV10-3
cdr3_aa: CAISEPADEQFF

cdr3_length: 18
v_call: TRBV7-8
cdr3_aa: CASSYGKLGQGLNSPLHF

cdr3_length: 14
v_call: TRBV6-5
cdr3_aa: CASSYGGGAYEQYF

cdr3_length: 12
v_call: TRBV2
cdr3_aa: CASEDWAGELFF

cdr3_length: 12
v_call: TRBV6-5
cdr3_aa: CASSYWGGEQYF